In its sample, the clone carrying this TCR beta chain was seen a few times. Its antigen remains unknown. This entry belongs to a study of response to subunit inactivated influenza vaccine. Notes on the study in general: Each seasonal influenza vaccination, the authors suggested, recruits few new T cells.

TCRdb ran MiXCR on the RT-PCR reads and lists one entry per CDR3 protein. The sample includes about 700,000 distinct CDR3 sequences, 15% to 18% of them seen just once. Germline CDR1 is DFQATT and CDR2 is SNEGSKA (reference sequence). The CDR3 is made up of 13 amino acids. V gave up 2 bases and J gave up 0 bases, with 8 bases separating them. The clonotype originates from a man aged 50 or older who received an inactivated influenza vaccine. The chain recombines TRBV20-1 with TRBJ2-7; D might be TRBD2 (5 bases). The specimen was PBMCs from blood, collected 12 days after vaccination. The CDR3 nucleotides read TGCAGTGCTAGAAGACTAACCTCCTACGAGCAGTACTTC. Translated: CSARRLTSYEQYF.